These T cell receptor beta chains were read from a single sample in a study of regulatory T cells in long-lasting Graves disease. TCRdb processed the multiplex PCR reads anew with MiXCR; each CDR3 protein has one entry. The data hold around 500,000 distinct CDR3 sequences, with around 11% observed a single time. These data also formed part of another study, on T cells in Graves' hyperthyroidism and ophthalmopathy.

The source material was peripheral blood mononuclear cells (PBMCs), sampled at new diagnosis, from a patient treated with antithyroid drugs. The receptors shown here come from a woman aged 30 to 39 with Graves disease. The CDR3 runs from the conserved cysteine through the conserved F or W. Fields, in order: clone size, V gene, D gene, J gene, CDR3 DNA, CDR3 protein. A D gene is named only where the DNA matches it firmly. Rows may omit the clone size; those that give it use once, few, many or a size class.

clone size: many
V gene: TRBV9
D gene: TRBD2
J gene: TRBJ2-7
CDR3 DNA: TGTGCCAGCAGCGTCGCTAGCGGTCCCTACGAGCAGTACTTC
CDR3 protein: CASSVASGPYEQYF

clone size: many
V gene: TRBV3-1
D gene: -
J gene: TRBJ1-2
CDR3 DNA: TGTGCCAGCAGTCGGACAGACTATGGCTACACCTTC
CDR3 protein: CASSRTDYGYTF

clone size: -
V gene: TRBV18
D gene: TRBD1
J gene: TRBJ1-5
CDR3 DNA: TGTGCCAGCTCATCGGGACAGGCCAATCAGCCCCAGCATTTT
CDR3 protein: CASSSGQANQPQHF

clone size: few
V gene: TRBV6-2/TRBV6-3
D gene: -
J gene: TRBJ2-7
CDR3 DNA: TGTGCCAGCAGTTACTCGATCATGGGGAGGCTAAGCTACGAGCAGTACTTC
CDR3 protein: CASSYSIMGRLSYEQYF

clone size: -
V gene: TRBV4-1
D gene: -
J gene: TRBJ2-2
CDR3 DNA: TGCGCCAGCAGCCACTCACAGGGAAACACCGGGGAGCTGTTTTTT
CDR3 protein: CASSHSQGNTGELFF

clone size: many
V gene: TRBV6-1
D gene: -
J gene: TRBJ2-2
CDR3 DNA: TGTGCCAGCAGTGAAACCGGGGACACTACCGGGGAGCTGTTTTTT
CDR3 protein: CASSETGDTTGELFF

clone size: many
V gene: TRBV28
D gene: -
J gene: TRBJ2-7
CDR3 DNA: TGTGCCAGCAGTGCCCGACAGAGCCCCTCCTACGAGCAGTACTTC
CDR3 protein: CASSARQSPSYEQYF

clone size: many
V gene: TRBV20-1
D gene: -
J gene: TRBJ1-1
CDR3 DNA: TGCAGTGCCGTACTAGGGTGGTACACTGAAGCTTTCTTT
CDR3 protein: CSAVLGWYTEAFF

clone size: many
V gene: TRBV12-3/TRBV12-4
D gene: -
J gene: TRBJ1-6
CDR3 DNA: TGTGCCAGCAGTTTCAAGGGATTCGATTCACCCCTCCACTTT
CDR3 protein: CASSFKGFDSPLHF

clone size: many
V gene: TRBV18
D gene: -
J gene: TRBJ1-1
CDR3 DNA: TGTGCCAGCTCACCGTCCGGGGAAGCGACTGAAGCTTTCTTT
CDR3 protein: CASSPSGEATEAFF

clone size: many
V gene: TRBV19
D gene: TRBD2
J gene: TRBJ2-3
CDR3 DNA: TGTGCCAGTAGTTCTAGCGGGAGGGCCGACAGCACAGATACGCAGTATTTT
CDR3 protein: CASSSSGRADSTDTQYF

clone size: -
V gene: TRBV9
D gene: -
J gene: TRBJ2-1
CDR3 DNA: TGTGCCAGCAGCGTATCCTACGCCAATGAGCAGTTCTTC
CDR3 protein: CASSVSYANEQFF

clone size: many
V gene: TRBV4-2
D gene: -
J gene: TRBJ1-1
CDR3 DNA: TGTGCCAGCAGCCAAGGGTGGGCACAAGGAACTGAAGCTTTCTTT
CDR3 protein: CASSQGWAQGTEAFF

clone size: many
V gene: TRBV9
D gene: -
J gene: TRBJ1-1
CDR3 DNA: TGTGCCAGCAGCGTAGGGCCCTCTGGGACTGAAGCTTTCTTT
CDR3 protein: CASSVGPSGTEAFF

clone size: few
V gene: TRBV27
D gene: -
J gene: TRBJ1-1
CDR3 DNA: TGTGCCAGCAGTTTACTTCCCCTTAGAAAAGACAGCACATTTAGGGTTGAAGCTTTCTTT
CDR3 protein: CASSLLPLRKDSTFRVEAFF

clone size: few
V gene: TRBV7-9
D gene: -
J gene: TRBJ2-7
CDR3 DNA: TGTGCCAGCAGCTTCACGGGATCAAACTACGAGCAGTACTTC
CDR3 protein: CASSFTGSNYEQYF

clone size: many
V gene: TRBV12-3/TRBV12-4
D gene: TRBD2
J gene: TRBJ2-4
CDR3 DNA: TGTGCCAGCAGTTCGCTAGCGGGAGGCCCAATCGGGTACATTCAGTACTTC
CDR3 protein: CASSSLAGGPIGYIQYF

clone size: -
V gene: TRBV12-3/TRBV12-4
D gene: -
J gene: TRBJ2-5
CDR3 DNA: TGTGCCAGCACGGCGGGGGACAGGAGGGAAGAGACCCAGTACTTC
CDR3 protein: CASTAGDRREETQYF

clone size: many
V gene: TRBV20-1
D gene: TRBD1
J gene: TRBJ1-5
CDR3 DNA: TGCAGTGCTAGAGGACAGGGGGCAAATCAGCCCCAGCATTTT
CDR3 protein: CSARGQGANQPQHF

clone size: many
V gene: TRBV2
D gene: TRBD1
J gene: TRBJ2-3
CDR3 DNA: TGTGCCAGCTCAGGACAGGGGACAGATACGCAGTATTTT
CDR3 protein: CASSGQGTDTQYF

clone size: -
V gene: TRBV3-1
D gene: -
J gene: TRBJ2-7
CDR3 DNA: TGTGCCAGCAGCCATGGCGTGGGCACCGAGCAGTACTTC
CDR3 protein: CASSHGVGTEQYF

clone size: many
V gene: TRBV6-1
D gene: TRBD1
J gene: TRBJ2-5
CDR3 DNA: TGTGCCAGCAGTGAGCCAGGGGGCATCGAGACCCAGTACTTC
CDR3 protein: CASSEPGGIETQYF

clone size: many
V gene: TRBV20-1
D gene: -
J gene: TRBJ2-7
CDR3 DNA: TGCAGTGCTAGTGGTCGAGGGGTCGAGCAGTACTTC
CDR3 protein: CSASGRGVEQYF

clone size: many
V gene: TRBV4-1
D gene: TRBD2
J gene: TRBJ2-3
CDR3 DNA: TGCGCCAGCAGCCAGAACGGCGCGGGAGGTACAGATACGCAGTATTTT
CDR3 protein: CASSQNGAGGTDTQYF

clone size: many
V gene: TRBV28
D gene: -
J gene: TRBJ2-6
CDR3 DNA: TGTGCCAGCAGTCTGCCTATGGGGTCTGGGGCCAACGTCCTGACTTTC
CDR3 protein: CASSLPMGSGANVLTF

clone size: -
V gene: TRBV7-8
D gene: -
J gene: TRBJ1-5
CDR3 DNA: TGTGCCAGCAGCTTCGGTTCTGGGCCCCAGCATTTT
CDR3 protein: CASSFGSGPQHF

clone size: -
V gene: TRBV19
D gene: TRBD2
J gene: TRBJ2-1
CDR3 DNA: TGTGCCAGTAGTATCCCGGGGGGTACTGCCTACAATGAGCAGTTCTTC
CDR3 protein: CASSIPGGTAYNEQFF

clone size: many
V gene: TRBV20-1
D gene: TRBD2
J gene: TRBJ2-1
CDR3 DNA: TGCAGTGCGGCCGGGAGGACCTCCTACAATGAGCAGTTCTTC
CDR3 protein: CSAAGRTSYNEQFF

clone size: many
V gene: TRBV11-2
D gene: -
J gene: TRBJ2-2
CDR3 DNA: TGTGCCAGCAGCTTAGGCCGCGGCGGGAACTTCACCGGGGAGCTGTTTTTT
CDR3 protein: CASSLGRGGNFTGELFF

clone size: few
V gene: TRBV28
D gene: -
J gene: TRBJ1-5
CDR3 DNA: TGTGCCAGCGGTTTTTGGACAGAACCGAGGCCCCAGCATTTT
CDR3 protein: CASGFWTEPRPQHF

clone size: many
V gene: TRBV12-3/TRBV12-4
D gene: -
J gene: TRBJ2-7
CDR3 DNA: -
CDR3 protein: CASSLGVGKGAREVAF

clone size: many
V gene: TRBV2
D gene: -
J gene: TRBJ2-1
CDR3 DNA: TGTGCCAGCAGACCAATAGCGGCCTCCCGAGCGGATGAGCAGTTCTTC
CDR3 protein: CASRPIAASRADEQFF

clone size: many
V gene: TRBV28
D gene: -
J gene: TRBJ1-3
CDR3 DNA: TGTGCCAGCGGGAGACAGGTCTCTGGAAACACCATATATTTT
CDR3 protein: CASGRQVSGNTIYF

clone size: -
V gene: TRBV20-1
D gene: -
J gene: TRBJ2-7
CDR3 DNA: TGCAGTGCTAGAGTAACTAGGGGAGCGTACGAGCAGTACTTC
CDR3 protein: CSARVTRGAYEQYF

clone size: -
V gene: TRBV7-3
D gene: -
J gene: TRBJ2-1
CDR3 DNA: TGTGCCAGCAGCTACGGGAACATTGGAGGGGAAGAGCAGTTCTTC
CDR3 protein: CASSYGNIGGEEQFF

clone size: many
V gene: TRBV27
D gene: -
J gene: TRBJ2-3
CDR3 DNA: TGTGCCAGCAGTTTATCGACCTCACCGGGAACAAGCACAGATACGCAGTATTTT
CDR3 protein: CASSLSTSPGTSTDTQYF

clone size: many
V gene: TRBV20-1
D gene: -
J gene: TRBJ2-3
CDR3 DNA: TGCAGTGCTAGAGATTCCCTCACAGATACGCAGTATTTT
CDR3 protein: CSARDSLTDTQYF

clone size: -
V gene: TRBV2
D gene: TRBD1
J gene: TRBJ2-7
CDR3 DNA: TGTGCCAGCAGGCCGACAGGGGACCCCTACGAGCAGTACTTC
CDR3 protein: CASRPTGDPYEQYF

clone size: -
V gene: TRBV28
D gene: -
J gene: TRBJ2-5
CDR3 DNA: TGTGCCAGCAGGACCGGGAACCAAGAGACCCAGTACTTC
CDR3 protein: CASRTGNQETQYF

clone size: many
V gene: TRBV24-1
D gene: -
J gene: TRBJ2-5
CDR3 DNA: TGTGCCACCAGTGACCCTCGGCAGGCTGGAGAGACCCAGTACTTC
CDR3 protein: CATSDPRQAGETQYF

clone size: -
V gene: TRBV11-2
D gene: TRBD1
J gene: TRBJ2-2
CDR3 DNA: TGTGCCAGCAGCTTACTAGGGACAGGGGGCACCGGGGAGCTGTTTTTT
CDR3 protein: CASSLLGTGGTGELFF

clone size: many
V gene: TRBV28
D gene: -
J gene: TRBJ1-5
CDR3 DNA: TGTGCCAGCAGTTTGGGAGGAACAAATCAGCCCCAGCATTTT
CDR3 protein: CASSLGGTNQPQHF

clone size: many
V gene: TRBV6-2/TRBV6-3
D gene: TRBD1
J gene: TRBJ1-1
CDR3 DNA: TGTGCCAGCAGTTCCCCCGGCCACTCAGGGGGCACTGAAGCTTTCTTT
CDR3 protein: CASSSPGHSGGTEAFF

clone size: few
V gene: TRBV15
D gene: -
J gene: TRBJ2-5
CDR3 DNA: TGTGCCACCAGCTCCCGACTAGTGGAGACCCAGTACTTC
CDR3 protein: CATSSRLVETQYF